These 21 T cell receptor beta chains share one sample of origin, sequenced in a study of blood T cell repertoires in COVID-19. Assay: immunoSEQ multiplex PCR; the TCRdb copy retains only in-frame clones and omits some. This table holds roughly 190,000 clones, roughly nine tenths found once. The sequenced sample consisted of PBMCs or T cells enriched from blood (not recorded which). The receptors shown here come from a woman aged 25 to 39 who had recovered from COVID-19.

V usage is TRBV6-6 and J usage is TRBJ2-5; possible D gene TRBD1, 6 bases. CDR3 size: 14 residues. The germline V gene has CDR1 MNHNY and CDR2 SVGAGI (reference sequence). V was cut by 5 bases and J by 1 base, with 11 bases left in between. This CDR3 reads CASSRTGSQETQYF. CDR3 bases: TGTGCCAGCAGTCGTACAGGGTCCCAAGAGACCCAGTACTTC.

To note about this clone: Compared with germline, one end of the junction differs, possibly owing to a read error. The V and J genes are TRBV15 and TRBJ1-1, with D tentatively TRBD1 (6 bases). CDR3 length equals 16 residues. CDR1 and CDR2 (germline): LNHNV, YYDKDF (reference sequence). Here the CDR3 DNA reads TGTGCCAGCAGCACACAACAGGGCGTAAGAAACACTGAAGCTTTCTTT. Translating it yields CASSTQQGVRNTEAFF.

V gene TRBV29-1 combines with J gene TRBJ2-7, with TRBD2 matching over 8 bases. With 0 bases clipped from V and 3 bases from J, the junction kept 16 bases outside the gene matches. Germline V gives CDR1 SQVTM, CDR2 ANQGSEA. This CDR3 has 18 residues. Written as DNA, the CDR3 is TGCAGCGTTGAAGATCGGCTGGGGGGTAGCGGGGATTACTACGAGCAGTACTTC. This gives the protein CSVEDRLGGSGDYYEQYF.

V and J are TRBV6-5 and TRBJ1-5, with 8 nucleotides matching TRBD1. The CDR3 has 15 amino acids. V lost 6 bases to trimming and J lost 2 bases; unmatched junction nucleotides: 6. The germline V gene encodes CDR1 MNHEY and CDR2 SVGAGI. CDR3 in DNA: TGTGCCAGCAGCGGACAGGGTTTTGGCAATCAGCCCCAGCATTTT. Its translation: CASSGQGFGNQPQHF.

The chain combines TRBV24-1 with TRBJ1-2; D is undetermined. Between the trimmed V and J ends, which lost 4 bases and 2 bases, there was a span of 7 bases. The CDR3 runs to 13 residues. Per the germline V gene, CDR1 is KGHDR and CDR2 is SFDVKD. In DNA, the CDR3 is TGTGCCACCAGTGACCCCCCGAACTATGGCTACACCTTC. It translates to CATSDPPNYGYTF.

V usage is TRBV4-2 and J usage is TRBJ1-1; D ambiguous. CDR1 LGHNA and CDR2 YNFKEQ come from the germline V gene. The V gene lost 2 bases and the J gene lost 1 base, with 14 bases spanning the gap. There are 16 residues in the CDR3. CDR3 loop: CASSQIRSGGNTEAFF. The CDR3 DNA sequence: TGTGCCAGCAGCCAAATCAGGAGCGGAGGGAACACTGAAGCTTTCTTT.

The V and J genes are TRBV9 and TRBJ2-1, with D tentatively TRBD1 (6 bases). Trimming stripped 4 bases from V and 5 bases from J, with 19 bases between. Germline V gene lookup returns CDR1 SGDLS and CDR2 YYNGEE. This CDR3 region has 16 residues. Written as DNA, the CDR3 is TGTGCCAGCAGCCCAAACCGTGTCGAGGGGGACAATGAGCAGTTCTTC. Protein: CASSPNRVEGDNEQFF.

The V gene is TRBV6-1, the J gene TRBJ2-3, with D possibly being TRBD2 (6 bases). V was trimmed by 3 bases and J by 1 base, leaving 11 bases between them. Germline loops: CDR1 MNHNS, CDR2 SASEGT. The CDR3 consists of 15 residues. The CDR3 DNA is TGTGCCAGCAGTGATCCCAAGCGGGGCACAGATACGCAGTATTTT. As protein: CASSDPKRGTDTQYF.

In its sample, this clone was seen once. This chain's CDR3 is CSGTYRGTEAFF. The CDR3 DNA follows: TGCAGCGGTACGTACAGGGGCACTGAAGCTTTCTTT. The rearrangement joins TRBV29-1 to TRBJ1-1; 7 nucleotides line up with TRBD1. V dropped 7 bases and J dropped 4; count of bases not matched to a gene: 6. Per the germline V gene, CDR1 is SQVTM and CDR2 is ANQGSEA. The CDR3 length is 12 residues.

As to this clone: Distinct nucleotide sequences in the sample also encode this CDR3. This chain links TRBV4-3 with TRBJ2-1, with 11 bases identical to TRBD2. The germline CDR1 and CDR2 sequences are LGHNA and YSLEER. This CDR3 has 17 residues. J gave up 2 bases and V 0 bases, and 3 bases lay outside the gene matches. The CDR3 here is CASSQDLAGGPYNEQFF. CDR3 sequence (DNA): TGCGCCAGCAGCCAAGATCTAGCGGGGGGTCCCTACAATGAGCAGTTCTTC.

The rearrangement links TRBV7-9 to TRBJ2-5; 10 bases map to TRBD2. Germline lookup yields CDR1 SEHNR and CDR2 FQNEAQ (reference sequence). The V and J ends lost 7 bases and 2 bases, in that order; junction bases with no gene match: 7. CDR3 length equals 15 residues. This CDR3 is CASNILAGDQETQYF. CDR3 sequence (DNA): TGTGCCAGCAACATTCTAGCGGGGGATCAAGAGACCCAGTACTTC.

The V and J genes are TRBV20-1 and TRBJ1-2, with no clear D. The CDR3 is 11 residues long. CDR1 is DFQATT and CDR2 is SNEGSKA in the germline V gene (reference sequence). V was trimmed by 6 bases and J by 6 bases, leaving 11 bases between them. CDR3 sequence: CSATWADGYTF. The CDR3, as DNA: TGCAGTGCCACCTGGGCAGATGGCTACACCTTC.

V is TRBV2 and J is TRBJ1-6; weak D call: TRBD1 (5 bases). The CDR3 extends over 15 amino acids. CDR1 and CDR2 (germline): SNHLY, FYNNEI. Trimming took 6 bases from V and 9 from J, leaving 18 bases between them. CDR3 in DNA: TGTGCCAGCAGCCCAGAACAGACCGGGGGTTCACCCCTCCACTTT. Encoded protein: CASSPEQTGGSPLHF. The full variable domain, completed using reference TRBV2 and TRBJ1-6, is EPEVTQTPSHQVTQMGQEVILRCVPISNHLYFYWYRQILGQKVEFLVSFYNNEISEKSEIFDDQFSVERPDGSNFTLKIRSTKLEDSAMYFCASSPEQTGGSPLHFGNGTRLTVT.

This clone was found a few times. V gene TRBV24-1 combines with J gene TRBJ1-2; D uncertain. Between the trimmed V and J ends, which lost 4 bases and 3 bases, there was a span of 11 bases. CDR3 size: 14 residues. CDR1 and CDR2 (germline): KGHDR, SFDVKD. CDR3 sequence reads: CATSDPGRDYGYTF. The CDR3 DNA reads TGTGCCACCAGTGACCCCGGGCGGGACTATGGCTACACCTTC.

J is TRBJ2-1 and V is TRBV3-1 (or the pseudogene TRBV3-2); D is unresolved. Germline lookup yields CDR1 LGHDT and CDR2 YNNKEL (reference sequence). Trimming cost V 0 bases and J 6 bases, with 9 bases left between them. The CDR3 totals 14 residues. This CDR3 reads CASSQDLQSNEQFF. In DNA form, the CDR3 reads TGTGCCAGCAGCCAAGATCTACAGAGCAATGAGCAGTTCTTC.

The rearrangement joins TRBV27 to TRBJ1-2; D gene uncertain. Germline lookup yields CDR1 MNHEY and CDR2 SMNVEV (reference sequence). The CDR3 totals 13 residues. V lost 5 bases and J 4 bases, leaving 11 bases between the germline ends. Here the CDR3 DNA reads TGTGCCAGCAGTGCCGACACTTTCTATGGCTACACCTTC. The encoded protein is CASSADTFYGYTF.

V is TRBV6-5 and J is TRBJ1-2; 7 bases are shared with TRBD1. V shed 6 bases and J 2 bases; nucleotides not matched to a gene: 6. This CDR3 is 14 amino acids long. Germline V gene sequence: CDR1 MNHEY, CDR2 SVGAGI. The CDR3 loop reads CASSHTGDNYGYTF. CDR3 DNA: TGTGCCAGCAGCCACACAGGGGACAACTATGGCTACACCTTC.

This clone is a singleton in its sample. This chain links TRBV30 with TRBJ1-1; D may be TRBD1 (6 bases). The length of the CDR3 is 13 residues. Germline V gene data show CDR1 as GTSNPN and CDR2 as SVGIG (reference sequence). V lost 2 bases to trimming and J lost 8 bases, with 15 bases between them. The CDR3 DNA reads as TGTGCCTGGAGTTCAACACTCACAGGGGAAGCTTTCTTT. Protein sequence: CAWSSTLTGEAFF. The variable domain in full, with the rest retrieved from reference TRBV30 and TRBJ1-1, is SQTIHQWPATLVQPVGSPLSLECTVEGTSNPNLYWYRQAAGRGLQLLFYSVGIGQISSEVPQNLSASRPQDRQFILSSKKLLLSDSGFYLCAWSSTLTGEAFFGQGTRLTVV.

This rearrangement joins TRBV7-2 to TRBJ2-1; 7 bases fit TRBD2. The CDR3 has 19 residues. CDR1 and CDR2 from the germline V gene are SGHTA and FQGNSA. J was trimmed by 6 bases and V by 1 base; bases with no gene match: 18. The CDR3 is CASSLVGGGAGYSGNEQFF. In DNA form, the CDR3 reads TGTGCCAGCAGCTTAGTTGGGGGGGGAGCGGGATACTCGGGCAATGAGCAGTTCTTC.

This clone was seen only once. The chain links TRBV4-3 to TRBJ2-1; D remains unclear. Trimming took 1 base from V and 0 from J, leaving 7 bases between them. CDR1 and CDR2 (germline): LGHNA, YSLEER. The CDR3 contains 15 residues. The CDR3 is CASSQGRSSYNEQFF. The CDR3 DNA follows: TGCGCCAGCAGCCAAGGTAGAAGCTCCTACAATGAGCAGTTCTTC.

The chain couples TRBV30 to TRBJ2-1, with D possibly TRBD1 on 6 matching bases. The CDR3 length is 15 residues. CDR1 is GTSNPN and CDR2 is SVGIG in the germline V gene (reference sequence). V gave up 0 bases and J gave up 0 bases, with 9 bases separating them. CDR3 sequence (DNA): TGTGCCTGGAGTGTAGGGGGTTACTCCTACAATGAGCAGTTCTTC. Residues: CAWSVGGYSYNEQFF.